This TCR beta chain was sequenced in a study of control samples from healthy donors and cancer patients. This CDR3 comprises 14 residues. Germline CDR1 SNHLY, CDR2 FYNNEI. Trimming took 7 bases from V and 4 from J, leaving 14 bases between them. Profiling relied on immunoSEQ multiplex PCR, and the TCRdb table lists in-frame clones only, not all of them. The sample records over 150,000 clones, 90% to 95% being singletons. The gene calls are TRBV2 and TRBJ1-3; D possibly corresponds to TRBD1 (5 bases). The receptor's source is a woman aged 18-29 years in good health. The sequenced material came from blood. The CDR3 loop is CASKGTTAGNTIYF. The CDR3 nucleotides are TGTGCCAGCAAGGGGACGACCGCGGGAAACACCATATATTTT.